The 8 T cell receptor beta chains reported below all come from one sample, sequenced in a study of T cell responses to AZD1222 COVID-19 vaccine. This table comes from immunoSEQ multiplex PCR, and its TCRdb copy is limited to in-frame clones, with some not included. The profile shows around 200,000 clones, approximately 94% of them singletons. The starting material was peripheral blood, obtained 28 days after the second AZD1222 dose. Receptors were obtained from an adult who received the AZD1222 COVID-19 vaccine.

The chain combines TRBV6-1 with TRBJ2-7; D is uncertain. This CDR3 has 13 amino acids. Trimming took off 0 bases at V and 3 bases at J, with 6 bases between the two ends. Germline lookup yields CDR1 MNHNS and CDR2 SASEGT. CDR3 in DNA: TGTGCCAGCAGTGAAGCACGATACTACGAGCAGTACTTC. The encoded protein is CASSEARYYEQYF.

The gene calls are TRBV19 and TRBJ1-3; D may be TRBD1 (6 bases). The CDR3 covers 14 residues. V gave up 5 bases and J gave up 4 bases, with 12 bases separating them. Germline CDR1 reads LNHDA; CDR2 reads SQIVND (reference sequence). The CDR3 spells CASSERTAGNTIYF. The CDR3 coding sequence is TGTGCCAGTAGTGAAAGGACAGCCGGAAACACCATATATTTT.

The CDR3, as DNA: TGCGCCAGCAGCTTGCCGGGGAGCAACACCGGGGAGCTGTTTTTT. The encoded protein is CASSLPGSNTGELFF. This chain connects TRBV5-1 to TRBJ2-2; perhaps TRBD2 as D (5 bases). The CDR3 length is 15 residues. Looked up from germline, CDR1 is SGHRS and CDR2 is YFSETQ. V lost 1 base, J lost 2 bases, and 9 bases lay in between.

This chain links TRBV7-2 with TRBJ2-5; TRBD2 matches at 8 bases. V dropped 4 bases and J dropped 5; count of bases not matched to a gene: 9. Germline-derived CDR1 and CDR2 are SGHTA and FQGNSA. The CDR3 sequence is 15 residues long. CDR3 region: CASSSLAGPGETQYF. The CDR3 DNA reads TGTGCCAGCAGCTCTTTAGCGGGGCCGGGGGAGACCCAGTACTTC.

V gene TRBV6-4 combines with J gene TRBJ2-1, with 11 positions matching TRBD2. CDR1 is MRHNA and CDR2 is SNTAGT in the germline V gene. The length of the CDR3 is 15 residues. Germline trimming cut 4 bases from V and 5 bases from J; bases unmatched to any gene: 4. CDR3 loop: CASSGGLAGDNEQFF. The CDR3 bases are TGTGCCAGCAGTGGAGGACTAGCGGGTGACAATGAGCAGTTCTTC.

CDR3 sequence: CASSSGAAVYTEAFF. For the CDR3, the DNA is TGTGCCAGCTCCTCGGGGGCGGCGGTCTACACTGAAGCTTTCTTT. The chain is built from TRBV27 and TRBJ1-1, with D perhaps matching TRBD1 (6 bases). V lost 8 bases, J lost 3 bases, and 19 bases lay in between. Germline values: CDR1 MNHEY, CDR2 SMNVEV (reference sequence). This CDR3 comprises 15 residues.

The chain recombines TRBV5-1 with TRBJ1-5; D may be TRBD1 (5 bases). Trimming pared 4 bases from V and 4 bases from J, leaving 15 bases between. Germline lookup yields CDR1 SGHRS and CDR2 YFSETQ. There are 15 residues in the CDR3. The CDR3 nucleotides are TGCGCCAGCAGCAGAGACGGAGGGGAGAATCAGCCCCAGCATTTT. Translated: CASSRDGGENQPQHF.

This clone was seen more than once but under ten times. The V call is TRBV7-9, the J call TRBJ1-2; D gene unclear. Germline V gene sequence: CDR1 SEHNR, CDR2 FQNEAQ (reference sequence). Trimming removed 6 bases from V and 4 bases from J, with 15 bases in between. The CDR3 loop spans 14 amino acids. The CDR3 is CASRPDGGPYGYTF. The DNA of the CDR3 is TGTGCCAGCAGGCCCGACGGAGGTCCCTATGGCTACACCTTC.